These 30 T cell receptor beta chains share one sample of origin, sequenced in a study of T cell responses to AZD1222 COVID-19 vaccine. This table comes from immunoSEQ multiplex PCR, and its TCRdb copy is limited to in-frame clones, with some not included. This sample has some 88,000 clones, with 90% found just once. This specimen was peripheral blood, taken 28 days after the second AZD1222 dose. The source is an adult who received the AZD1222 COVID-19 vaccine.

The V call is TRBV6-5, the J call TRBJ2-3, with D unclear. The ends were cut back, 4 bases at V and 0 bases at J, with 8 bases in the middle. Germline loops: CDR1 MNHEY, CDR2 SVGAGI. The CDR3 is 14 residues long. CDR3 sequence (DNA): TGTGCCAGCAGTTCCGCTGTTAGCACAGATACGCAGTATTTT. It codes for CASSSAVSTDTQYF.

The chain uses TRBV10-2 and TRBJ1-1; TRBD1 aligns across 8 bases. CDR1 WSHSY and CDR2 SAAADI come from the germline V gene. V gave up 3 bases and J gave up 1 base; unmatched junction bases: 4. This CDR3 spans 15 amino acids. The CDR3, as DNA: TGCGCCAGCAGTGATACGACAGGGGCGAACACTGAAGCTTTCTTT. Translating gives CASSDTTGANTEAFF.

This sequence joins TRBV9 and TRBJ2-3, with a weak D call TRBD2 (7 bases). Germline loops: CDR1 SGDLS, CDR2 YYNGEE. The CDR3 covers 15 residues. Trimming took 4 bases from V and 5 from J, leaving 17 bases between them. The CDR3: CASSPQRGGVDTQYF. CDR3 sequence (DNA): TGTGCCAGCAGCCCCCAAAGGGGGGGGGTAGATACGCAGTATTTT.

This clone was observed once. This rearrangement joins TRBV9 to TRBJ1-2, with 9 bases identical to TRBD1. Trimming took 2 bases from V and 6 from J; bases not matched to a gene: 8. The CDR3 contains 15 residues. Germline CDR1 and CDR2: SGDLS and YYNGEE. CDR3 sequence (DNA): TGTGCCAGCAGCGTGGGGGACAGGGACAAGGATGGCTACACCTTC. Amino acids: CASSVGDRDKDGYTF.

V usage is TRBV5-1 and J usage is TRBJ2-7, with 8 positions matching TRBD2. Germline values: CDR1 SGHRS, CDR2 YFSETQ. The length of the CDR3 is 14 residues. Trimming cost V 3 bases and J 6 bases; bases outside gene matches: 8. The CDR3 DNA reads as TGCGCCAGCAGCTCCGGGACTAGAGGCGGCGAGCAGTACTTC. Amino acids: CASSSGTRGGEQYF.

The rearrangement links TRBV5-1 to TRBJ1-4, with 7 bases identical to TRBD1. Germline CDR1 SGHRS, CDR2 YFSETQ. The CDR3 runs 15 residues. With 0 bases clipped from V and 7 bases from J, the junction kept 6 bases outside the gene matches. CDR3 in DNA: TGCGCCAGCAGCTTGGGGGGACAGTCTAGTGAAAAACTGTTTTTT. Protein product: CASSLGGQSSEKLFF.

CDR3 loop: CASSPARALYQETQYF. DNA for the CDR3: TGTGCCAGCAGCCCTGCGAGGGCCCTGTACCAAGAGACCCAGTACTTC. The chain joins TRBV5-4 to TRBJ2-5, with D possibly matching TRBD2 (5 bases). This CDR3 contains 16 residues. Germline V gene lookup returns CDR1 SGHNT and CDR2 YYREEE (reference sequence). V lost 4 bases, J lost 0 bases, and 16 bases lay in between. The entire variable domain, with the rest obtained from reference TRBV5-4 and TRBJ2-5, is as follows: ETGVTQSPTHLIKTRGQQVTLRCSSQSGHNTVSWYQQALGQGPQFIFQYYREEENGRGNFPPRFSGLQFPNYSSELNVNALELDDSALYLCASSPARALYQETQYFGPGTRLLVL.

This chain joins TRBV4-1 and TRBJ1-1, with 8 bases identical to TRBD1. The CDR3 runs 15 residues. The V and J ends lost 1 base and 6 bases, in that order; junction bases with no gene match: 7. Germline V lookup: CDR1 MGHRA, CDR2 YSYEKL. CDR3 amino acids: CASSQGDRWGSEAFF. The CDR3 DNA is TGCGCCAGCAGCCAAGGGGACAGGTGGGGATCTGAAGCTTTCTTT.

The CDR3, as DNA: TGCGCCAGCAGCCACCCTCCAAAGAACACCGGGGAGCTGTTTTTT. It is translated as CASSHPPKNTGELFF. This chain uses TRBV4-1 with TRBJ2-2, with unresolved D. The V gene lost 3 bases and the J gene lost 1 base, with 9 bases spanning the gap. The CDR3 totals 15 residues. From germline, CDR1 is MGHRA and CDR2 YSYEKL.

The V gene is TRBV5-1, the J gene TRBJ1-2; D uncertain. V gave up 0 bases and J gave up 3 bases, with 9 bases separating them. Germline V gene data show CDR1 as SGHRS and CDR2 as YFSETQ. CDR3 length equals 14 residues. Here the CDR3 reads CASSLELGDYGYTF. DNA of the CDR3: TGCGCCAGCAGCTTGGAGCTCGGGGACTATGGCTACACCTTC.

CDR3 bases: TGCAGCGTTGATATTTCTGGAGGCTACACCTTC. Amino acids: CSVDISGGYTF. The chain links TRBV29-1 to TRBJ1-2, with D unresolved. V was cut by 3 bases and J by 8 bases, with 10 bases left in between. CDR1 is SQVTM and CDR2 is ANQGSEA in the germline V gene. The CDR3 runs to 11 residues.

This clone was found a few times. CDR3 nucleotides: TGCAGCGTTGAAGCAGGCTACACTGAAGCTTTCTTT. Amino acid sequence: CSVEAGYTEAFF. This rearrangement joins TRBV29-1 to TRBJ1-1; D is ambiguous. The CDR3 is made up of 12 amino acids. Germline V gene lookup returns CDR1 SQVTM and CDR2 ANQGSEA. V dropped 1 base and J dropped 3 bases, with 6 bases sitting between them.

The J gene is TRBJ1-1, the V gene TRBV4-3, with 9 bases fitting TRBD1. V lost 6 bases and J lost 0; bases outside the gene matches: 5. This CDR3 has 15 residues. Germline assignment: CDR1 LGHNA and CDR2 YSLEER. The CDR3 nucleotides read TGCGCCAGCAGGCCGACAGGGGGGTTGAACACTGAAGCTTTCTTT. Amino acid sequence: CASRPTGGLNTEAFF.

This chain joins TRBV5-1 and TRBJ2-4; TRBD2 matches 11 bases. The CDR3 is made up of 14 amino acids. Germline-derived CDR1 and CDR2 are SGHRS and YFSETQ. V was clipped by 3 bases and J by 9 bases; unmatched bases: 5. The CDR3 protein is CASSSGLAEGIQYF. For the CDR3, the DNA is TGCGCCAGCAGCTCGGGACTAGCGGAGGGCATTCAGTACTTC. Full variable domain (rest looked up from reference TRBV5-1 and TRBJ2-4): KAGVTQTPRYLIKTRGQQVTLSCSPISGHRSVSWYQQTPGQGLQFLFEYFSETQRNKGNFPGRFSGRQFSNSRSEMNVSTLELGDSALYLCASSSGLAEGIQYFGAGTRLSVL.

This clone showed up just once. The chain employs TRBV18 and TRBJ1-3; weak D call: TRBD1 (5 bases). V lost 5 bases and J lost 9, with 11 bases in between. Germline V CDR1 and CDR2: KGHSH, LQKENI. The CDR3 runs 12 residues. Here the CDR3 reads CASSSREGTIYF. For the CDR3, the DNA is TGTGCCAGCTCATCCAGGGAAGGCACCATATATTTT.

The J gene is TRBJ2-5, the V gene TRBV19, with 8 bases matching TRBD1. Unmatched junction bases numbered 10, after V lost 5 bases and J lost 5 bases. The germline gives CDR1 LNHDA, CDR2 SQIVND (reference sequence). CDR3 length: 15 residues. The CDR3 loop reads CASSGRQGRGETQYF. In DNA form, the CDR3 reads TGTGCCAGTAGTGGCAGACAGGGGCGCGGGGAGACCCAGTACTTC.

The CDR3 protein is CASSPRGLSTYEQYF. The DNA of the CDR3 is TGTGCCAGCAGCCCGCGGGGCCTTTCCACCTACGAGCAGTACTTC. This rearrangement joins TRBV7-9 to TRBJ2-7; D may be TRBD2 (6 bases). The germline V and J ends were trimmed by 5 bases and 2 bases, with 16 bases remaining between them. The length of the CDR3 is 15 residues. Germline V CDR1 and CDR2: SEHNR, FQNEAQ (reference sequence). Drawing the rest from reference TRBV7-9 and TRBJ2-7, the complete variable domain is DTGVSQNPRHKITKRGQNVTFRCDPISEHNRLYWYRQTLGQGPEFLTYFQNEAQLEKSRLLSDRFSAERPKGSFSTLEIQRTEQGDSAMYLCASSPRGLSTYEQYFGPGTRLTVT.

The V gene is TRBV6-5, the J gene TRBJ1-1, with a possible D match to TRBD1 (6 bases). Germline CDR1 is MNHEY and CDR2 is SVGAGI. V lost 2 bases and J lost 5, with 12 bases in between. The CDR3 has 14 amino acids. The CDR3 protein is CASSYQRGGTEAFF. CDR3 in DNA: TGTGCCAGCAGTTACCAAAGGGGGGGGACTGAAGCTTTCTTT.

This chain uses TRBV7-9 with TRBJ1-1; D gene unclear. The CDR3 contains 13 residues. Trimming pared 1 base from V and 7 bases from J, leaving 10 bases between. Germline V CDR1 and CDR2: SEHNR, FQNEAQ (reference sequence). The CDR3 loop reads CASSLDGGLEAFF. For the CDR3, the DNA is TGTGCCAGCAGCTTAGACGGCGGACTTGAAGCTTTCTTT.

The V and J genes are TRBV6-5 and TRBJ1-4, with D perhaps TRBD1 (5 bases). This CDR3 is built from 15 residues. V dropped 5 bases and J dropped 7 bases, with 17 bases sitting between them. Germline V CDR1 and CDR2: MNHEY, SVGAGI. CDR3 DNA sequence: TGTGCCAGCAGTACCACCGGGACGGGGCCTGAAAAACTGTTTTTT. Residues: CASSTTGTGPEKLFF.

This clone has only a few counts. The V call is TRBV13, the J call TRBJ1-6; D unresolved. CDR1 is PRHDT and CDR2 is FYEKMQ in the germline V gene (reference sequence). The CDR3 contains 14 residues. V was trimmed by 0 bases and J by 14 bases, leaving 14 bases between them. The CDR3 nucleotides are TGTGCCAGCAGCTTAGGCCGCCAGATATCGGCCCTCCACTTT. Translation: CASSLGRQISALHF.

This clone was picked up one time. This chain connects TRBV28 to TRBJ1-4; 8 bases fit TRBD1. The CDR3 is 16 residues long. J was trimmed by 2 bases and V by 3 bases; bases with no gene match: 5. Germline V gene data show CDR1 as MDHEN and CDR2 as SYDVKM. Here the CDR3 DNA reads TGTGCCAGCAGTTTGGCAGGGGGCGCGACTAATGAAAAACTGTTTTTT. The encoded protein is CASSLAGGATNEKLFF.

The sample holds one count of this clone. The genes are TRBV18 and TRBJ2-7; the match to TRBD2 covers 8 bases. Germline-derived CDR1 and CDR2 are KGHSH and LQKENI. CDR3 size: 13 residues. V lost 8 bases, J lost 3 bases, and 6 bases stayed unmatched. CDR3 coding DNA: TGTGCCAGCCGGTCTGCGGGGGGCTACGAGCAGTACTTC. Translation: CASRSAGGYEQYF.

The rearrangement uses TRBV12-3 or TRBV12-4 and TRBJ2-1; 7 nucleotides align to TRBD1. This CDR3 has 13 amino acids. V lost 10 bases, J lost 8 bases, and 11 bases stayed unmatched. The CDR3 region has the DNA TGTGCCACCCTTCTACAGGGGTTCCATGAGCAGTTCTTC. It is translated as CATLLQGFHEQFF.

CDR3 bases: TGTGCCAGCAGCTCCTGGTATGACAGCACTGGAGGAGAAGGCTACACCTTC. Its translation is CASSSWYDSTGGEGYTF. The V call is TRBV5-5, the J call TRBJ1-2, with D possibly TRBD1 on 5 matching bases. Deletions cut 3 bases from V and 8 bases from J, with 26 bases between. The germline gives CDR1 SGHKS, CDR2 YYEKEE (reference sequence). CDR3 length: 17 amino acids.

The V gene is TRBV11-2, the J gene TRBJ1-1, with 12 bases fitting TRBD1. This CDR3 comprises 17 residues. CDR1 SGHAT and CDR2 FQNNGV come from the germline V gene. With 8 bases clipped from V and 0 bases from J, the junction kept 10 bases outside the gene matches. The CDR3 DNA reads as TGTGCCAGCCGGGGAGGGACAGGGGGCTTTATGAACACTGAAGCTTTCTTT. Translation: CASRGGTGGFMNTEAFF. Using reference TRBV11-2 and TRBJ1-1 for the parts outside the CDR3, the full variable domain is EAGVAQSPRYKIIEKRQSVAFWCNPISGHATLYWYQQILGQGPKLLIQFQNNGVVDDSQLPKDRFSAERLKGVDSTLKIQPAKLEDSAVYLCASRGGTGGFMNTEAFFGQGTRLTVV.

The chain has TRBV5-1 and TRBJ1-3; D unresolved. Germline lookup yields CDR1 SGHRS and CDR2 YFSETQ. This CDR3 is 14 amino acids long. Between the trimmed V and J ends, which lost 1 base and 0 bases, there was a span of 5 bases. In nucleotides, the CDR3 is TGCGCCAGCAGCTTGACCAGCTCTGGAAACACCATATATTTT. Its translation is CASSLTSSGNTIYF.

CDR3 in DNA: TGTGCCAGCAGCTTGTTGGTCTTAAGCGGGGAGCTGTTTTTT. Amino acid sequence: CASSLLVLSGELFF. J is TRBJ2-2 and V is TRBV5-6; no clear D. The V and J ends lost 1 base and 7 bases respectively, with 11 bases between them. The CDR3 has 14 amino acids. In germline, CDR1 is SGHDT, CDR2 YYEEEE.

This clone occurred a few times. This chain links TRBV5-6 with TRBJ2-7; D is ambiguous. V gave up 0 bases and J gave up 2 bases, with 3 bases separating them. There are 12 residues in the CDR3. Germline V gene data show CDR1 as SGHDT and CDR2 as YYEEEE. The DNA of the CDR3 is TGTGCCAGCAGCTTGGCAACCTACGAGCAGTACTTC. Its protein product is CASSLATYEQYF.

V usage is TRBV2 and J usage is TRBJ1-5; a possible D gene is TRBD1 (6 bases). V was trimmed by 6 bases and J by 6 bases, leaving 18 bases between them. The CDR3 consists of 15 residues. From germline, CDR1 is SNHLY and CDR2 FYNNEI. The CDR3 sequence is CASSPTGLGSQPQHF. The CDR3 DNA is TGTGCCAGCAGCCCAACAGGGCTGGGAAGTCAGCCCCAGCATTTT.